One sample yielded the 7 T cell receptor beta chains listed below, sequenced in a study of cytomegalovirus exposure and HLA in healthy donors (dated by TCRdb to the late 2010s). The protocol used for the library was the immunoSEQ multiplex PCR assay. For the multiplex PCR, a mixture combining 60 forward primers for TCR Vbeta segments and 13 reverse primers for TCR Jbeta segments was used. The source is immuneACCESS, and TCRdb retained only in-frame sequences with V and J called. Part of the clones is not carried over; for the studies checked, unresolved V genes explain less than half of this, and the remainder is unexplained. Here the sample has 170,000 or so clones; more than 70% occur a single time. The ten top clones hold 0.38% of the sample. The sample taken for sequencing was PBMCs. The receptor source for this set is a boy between 2 and 10 years old in good health and CMV-seronegative.

The rearrangement uses TRBV27 and TRBJ2-7, with a weak D call TRBD1 (6 bases). Trimming took off 3 bases at V and 2 bases at J, with 8 bases between the two ends. Germline CDR1 is MNHEY and CDR2 is SMNVEV (reference sequence). This CDR3 is built from 13 residues. The CDR3 DNA follows: TGTGCCAGCAGTTTTAAGGGGGCCTACGAGCAGTACTTC. Its translation is CASSFKGAYEQYF.

The chain carries TRBV30 and TRBJ1-2; unclear D gene. This CDR3 spans 11 amino acids. Germline V gene sequence: CDR1 GTSNPN, CDR2 SVGIG (reference sequence). Trimming stripped 7 bases from V and 0 bases from J, with 6 bases between. In DNA, the CDR3 is TGTGCCTCGAGCTCTAACTATGGCTACACCTTC. Protein product: CASSSNYGYTF.

This sequence joins TRBV28 and TRBJ2-7, with 7 bases lining up with TRBD1. Germline V gene lookup returns CDR1 MDHEN and CDR2 SYDVKM. The ends lost 10 bases at V and 2 bases at J; junction bases unmatched: 5. The CDR3 has 12 residues. The CDR3 sequence is CAIQGSPYEQYF. In DNA, the CDR3 is TGTGCCATACAGGGGTCCCCCTACGAGCAGTACTTC.

The rearrangement joins TRBV30 to TRBJ2-4, with a possible D match to TRBD2 (6 bases). This CDR3 region has 13 residues. Trimming shortened V by 4 bases and J by 8 bases, and 15 bases separated the two germline ends. Per germline, CDR1 GTSNPN and CDR2 SVGIG (reference sequence). CDR3 region: CAWNGGPGDIQYF. CDR3 coding DNA: TGTGCCTGGAATGGAGGGCCGGGGGACATTCAGTACTTC.

The chain recombines TRBV5-1 with TRBJ2-1; tentative D call: TRBD2 (7 bases). The CDR3 is made up of 13 amino acids. Germline V CDR1 and CDR2: SGHRS, YFSETQ. Deletions cut 4 bases from V and 7 bases from J, with 12 bases between. This CDR3 reads CASSPGGGNEQFF. The CDR3, as DNA: TGCGCCAGCAGCCCGGGGGGCGGAAATGAGCAGTTCTTC.

The chain recombines TRBV19 with TRBJ1-3; possible D gene TRBD1, 5 bases. Deletions cut 9 bases from V and 0 bases from J, with 9 bases between. Germline-derived CDR1 and CDR2 are LNHDA and SQIVND (reference sequence). The CDR3 length is 13 residues. The CDR3 sequence is CASPTDSGNTIYF. The CDR3 nucleotides are TGTGCCAGCCCGACAGACTCTGGAAACACCATATATTTT.

The CDR3 here is CASSQALAGGPGSSYEQYF. The CDR3 DNA reads as TGCGCCAGCAGCCAGGCTCTAGCGGGAGGACCTGGGAGCTCCTACGAGCAGTACTTC. The chain combines TRBV4-1 with TRBJ2-7, with 11 nucleotides matching TRBD2. V lost 3 bases, J lost 0 bases, and 13 bases stayed unmatched. This CDR3 has 19 residues. Germline CDR1 reads MGHRA; CDR2 reads YSYEKL.